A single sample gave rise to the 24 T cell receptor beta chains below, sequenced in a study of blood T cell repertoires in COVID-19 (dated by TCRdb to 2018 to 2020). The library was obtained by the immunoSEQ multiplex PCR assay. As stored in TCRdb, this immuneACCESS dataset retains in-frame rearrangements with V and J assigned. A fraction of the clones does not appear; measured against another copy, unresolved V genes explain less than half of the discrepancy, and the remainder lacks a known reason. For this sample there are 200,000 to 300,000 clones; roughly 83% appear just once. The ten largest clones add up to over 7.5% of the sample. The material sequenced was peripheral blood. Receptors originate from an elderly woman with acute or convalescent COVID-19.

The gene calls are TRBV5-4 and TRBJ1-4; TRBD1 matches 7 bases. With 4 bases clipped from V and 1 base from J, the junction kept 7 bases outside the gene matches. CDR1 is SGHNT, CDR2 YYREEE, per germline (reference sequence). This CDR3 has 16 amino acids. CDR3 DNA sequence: TGTGCCAGCAGCCGGACAGGTAGTCAAACTAATGAAAAACTGTTTTTT. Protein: CASSRTGSQTNEKLFF. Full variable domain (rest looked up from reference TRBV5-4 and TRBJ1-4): ETGVTQSPTHLIKTRGQQVTLRCSSQSGHNTVSWYQQALGQGPQFIFQYYREEENGRGNFPPRFSGLQFPNYSSELNVNALELDDSALYLCASSRTGSQTNEKLFFGSGTQLSVL.

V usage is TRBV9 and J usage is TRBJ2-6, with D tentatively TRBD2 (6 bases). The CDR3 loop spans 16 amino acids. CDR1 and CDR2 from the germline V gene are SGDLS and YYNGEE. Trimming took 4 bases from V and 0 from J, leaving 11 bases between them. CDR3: CASSLRRDSGANVLTF. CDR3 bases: TGTGCCAGCAGCCTGAGGCGGGACTCTGGGGCCAACGTCCTGACTTTC.

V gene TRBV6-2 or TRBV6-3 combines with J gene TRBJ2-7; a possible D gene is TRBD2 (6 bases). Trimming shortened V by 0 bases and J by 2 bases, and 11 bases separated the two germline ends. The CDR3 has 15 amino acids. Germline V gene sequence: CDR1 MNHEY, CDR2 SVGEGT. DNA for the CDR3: TGTGCCAGCAGTTACTCAGGAGGGGCCACCTACGAGCAGTACTTC. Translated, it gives CASSYSGGATYEQYF.

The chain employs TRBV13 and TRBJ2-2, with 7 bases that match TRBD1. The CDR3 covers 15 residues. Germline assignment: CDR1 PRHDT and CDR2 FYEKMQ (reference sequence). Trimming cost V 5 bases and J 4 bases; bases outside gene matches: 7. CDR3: CASSPRTGFTGELFF. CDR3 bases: TGTGCCAGCAGCCCGCGGACAGGTTTCACCGGGGAGCTGTTTTTT.

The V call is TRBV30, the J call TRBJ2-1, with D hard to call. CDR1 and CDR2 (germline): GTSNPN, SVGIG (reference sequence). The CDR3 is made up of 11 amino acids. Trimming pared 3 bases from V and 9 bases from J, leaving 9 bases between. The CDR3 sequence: CAWRLVGEQFF. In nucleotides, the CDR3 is TGTGCCTGGAGGCTAGTCGGTGAGCAGTTCTTC.

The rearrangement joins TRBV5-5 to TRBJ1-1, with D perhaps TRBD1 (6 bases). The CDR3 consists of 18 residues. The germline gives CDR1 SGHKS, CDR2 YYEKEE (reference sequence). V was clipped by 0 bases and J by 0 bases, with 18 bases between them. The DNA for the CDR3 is TGTGCCAGCAGCTTGGACGGGGGGCTGAAGTCCCTGAACACTGAAGCTTTCTTT. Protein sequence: CASSLDGGLKSLNTEAFF.

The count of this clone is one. This CDR3 reads CASSYLGQGASEQYF. CDR3 DNA: TGTGCCAGCAGCTACCTAGGACAGGGGGCCAGCGAGCAGTACTTC. The chain recombines TRBV13 with TRBJ2-7; 11 nucleotides agree with TRBD1. V gave up 4 bases and J gave up 6 bases; unmatched junction bases: 8. This CDR3 is built from 15 residues. Germline values: CDR1 PRHDT, CDR2 FYEKMQ (reference sequence).

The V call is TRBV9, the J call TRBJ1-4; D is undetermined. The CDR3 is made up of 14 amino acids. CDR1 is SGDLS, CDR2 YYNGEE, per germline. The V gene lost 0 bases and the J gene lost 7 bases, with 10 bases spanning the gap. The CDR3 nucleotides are TGTGCCAGCAGCGTAGCCCCAGAATCTGAAAAACTGTTTTTT. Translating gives CASSVAPESEKLFF.

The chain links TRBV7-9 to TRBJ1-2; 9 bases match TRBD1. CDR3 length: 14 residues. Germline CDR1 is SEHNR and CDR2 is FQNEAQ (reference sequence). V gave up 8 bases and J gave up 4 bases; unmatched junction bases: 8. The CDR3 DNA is TGTGCCAGCGGGACAGGGCCCTCGTCCTATGGCTACACCTTC. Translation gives CASGTGPSSYGYTF.

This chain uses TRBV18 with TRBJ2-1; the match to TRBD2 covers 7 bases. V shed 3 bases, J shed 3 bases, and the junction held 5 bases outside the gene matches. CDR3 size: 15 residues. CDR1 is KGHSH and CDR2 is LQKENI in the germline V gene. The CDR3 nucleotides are TGTGCCAGCTCACCCCGGGCTAGCGGCTACAATGAGCAGTTCTTC. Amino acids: CASSPRASGYNEQFF.

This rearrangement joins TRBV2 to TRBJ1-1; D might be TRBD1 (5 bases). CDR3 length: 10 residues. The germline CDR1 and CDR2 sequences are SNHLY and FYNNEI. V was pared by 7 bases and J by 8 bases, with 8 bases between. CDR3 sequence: CASNRQEAFF. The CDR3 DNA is TGTGCCAGCAACCGACAGGAAGCTTTCTTT.

CDR3 residues: CASSLEGPGQGVAEAFF. For the CDR3, the DNA is TGTGCCAGCAGCTTAGAGGGGCCGGGACAGGGGGTCGCTGAAGCTTTCTTT. The chain couples TRBV7-3 to TRBJ1-1, with 11 bases aligning to TRBD1. Germline CDR1 SGHTA, CDR2 FQGTGA. The length of the CDR3 is 17 residues. The trim removed 2 bases at V and 6 bases at J, leaving 11 bases unmatched.

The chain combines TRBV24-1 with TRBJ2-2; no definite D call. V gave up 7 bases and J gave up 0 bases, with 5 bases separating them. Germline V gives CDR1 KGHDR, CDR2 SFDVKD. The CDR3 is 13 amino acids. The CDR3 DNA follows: TGTGCCACCAGCGGAGCGAACACCGGGGAGCTGTTTTTT. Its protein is CATSGANTGELFF.

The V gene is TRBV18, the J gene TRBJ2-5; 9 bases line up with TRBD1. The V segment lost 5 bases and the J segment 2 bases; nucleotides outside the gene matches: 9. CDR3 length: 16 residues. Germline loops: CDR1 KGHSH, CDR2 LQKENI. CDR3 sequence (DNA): TGTGCCAGCTCAGCACAACAGGGGGCGATTCAAGAGACCCAGTACTTC. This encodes CASSAQQGAIQETQYF. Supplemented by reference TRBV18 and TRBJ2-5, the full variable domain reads NAGVMQNPRHLVRRRGQEARLRCSPMKGHSHVYWYRQLPEEGLKFMVYLQKENIIDESGMPKERFSAEFPKEGPSILRIQQVVRGDSAAYFCASSAQQGAIQETQYFGPGTRLLVL.

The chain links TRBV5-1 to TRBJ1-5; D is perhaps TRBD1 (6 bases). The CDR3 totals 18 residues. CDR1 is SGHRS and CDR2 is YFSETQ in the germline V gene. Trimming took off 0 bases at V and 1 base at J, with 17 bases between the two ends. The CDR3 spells CASSLVPGGLGSNQPQHF. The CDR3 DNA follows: TGCGCCAGCAGCTTGGTGCCGGGGGGCCTGGGGAGCAATCAGCCCCAGCATTTT.

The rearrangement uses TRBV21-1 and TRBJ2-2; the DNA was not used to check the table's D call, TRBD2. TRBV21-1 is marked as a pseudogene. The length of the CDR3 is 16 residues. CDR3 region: CASSRKTGGFTGELFF. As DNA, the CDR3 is TGTGCCAGCAGCCGCAAAACGGGGGGATTCACCGGGGAGCTGTTTTTT.

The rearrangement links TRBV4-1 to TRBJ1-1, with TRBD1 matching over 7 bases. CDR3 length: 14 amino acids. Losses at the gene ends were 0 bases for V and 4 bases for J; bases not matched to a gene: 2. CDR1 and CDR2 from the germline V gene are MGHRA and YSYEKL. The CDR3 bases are TGCGCCAGCAGCCAAGATCACAGGGGCACTGAAGCTTTCTTT. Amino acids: CASSQDHRGTEAFF.

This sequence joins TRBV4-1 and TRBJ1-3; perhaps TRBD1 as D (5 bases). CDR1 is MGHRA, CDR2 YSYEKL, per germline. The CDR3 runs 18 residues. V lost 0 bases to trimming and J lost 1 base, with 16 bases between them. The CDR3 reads CASSQDRPRVVSGNTIYF. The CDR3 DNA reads TGCGCCAGCAGCCAAGATAGGCCCAGGGTAGTATCTGGAAACACCATATATTTT.

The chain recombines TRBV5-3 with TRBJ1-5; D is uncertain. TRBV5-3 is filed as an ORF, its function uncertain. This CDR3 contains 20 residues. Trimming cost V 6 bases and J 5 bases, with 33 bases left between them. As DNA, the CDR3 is TGTGCCAGAAACAAACTCCCCGGGAGGCAGCGGAGGGTCGTCTATCAGCCCCAGCATTTT. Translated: CARNKLPGRQRRVVYQPQHF.

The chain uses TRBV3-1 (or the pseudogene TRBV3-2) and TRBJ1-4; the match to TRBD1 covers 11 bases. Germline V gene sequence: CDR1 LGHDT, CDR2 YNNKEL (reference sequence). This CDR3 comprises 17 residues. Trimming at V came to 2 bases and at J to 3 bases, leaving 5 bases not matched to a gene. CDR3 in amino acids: CASSQTDRGPSNEKLFF. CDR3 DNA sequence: TGTGCCAGCAGCCAAACGGACAGGGGGCCGTCTAATGAAAAACTGTTTTTT.

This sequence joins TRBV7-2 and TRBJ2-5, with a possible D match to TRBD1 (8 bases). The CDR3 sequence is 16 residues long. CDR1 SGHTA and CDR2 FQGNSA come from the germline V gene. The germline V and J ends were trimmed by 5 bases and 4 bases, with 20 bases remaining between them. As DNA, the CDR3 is TGTGCCAGCAGCCCAAAACAGGGGGGGGAGAGAGAGACCCAGTACTTC. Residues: CASSPKQGGERETQYF.

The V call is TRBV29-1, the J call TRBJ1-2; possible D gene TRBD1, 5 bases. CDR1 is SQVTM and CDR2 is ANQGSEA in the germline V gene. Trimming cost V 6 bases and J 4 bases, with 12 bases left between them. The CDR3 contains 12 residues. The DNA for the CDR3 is TGCAGCGTCTGGGACTTAGTCTATGGCTACACCTTC. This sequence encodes CSVWDLVYGYTF.

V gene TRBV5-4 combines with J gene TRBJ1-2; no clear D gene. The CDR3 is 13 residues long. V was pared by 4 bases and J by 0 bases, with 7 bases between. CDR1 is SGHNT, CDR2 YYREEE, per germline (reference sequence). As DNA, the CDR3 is TGTGCCAGCAGCCCAACAGCTAACTATGGCTACACCTTC. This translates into CASSPTANYGYTF.

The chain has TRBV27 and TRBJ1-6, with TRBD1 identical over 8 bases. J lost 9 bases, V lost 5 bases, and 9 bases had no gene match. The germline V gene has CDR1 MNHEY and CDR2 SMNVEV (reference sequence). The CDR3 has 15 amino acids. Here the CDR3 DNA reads TGTGCCAGCAGTCCTCAGGGGGCCCTTGGTTCACCCCTCCACTTT. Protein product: CASSPQGALGSPLHF.